One sample yielded the 10 T cell receptor beta chains listed below, sequenced in a study of T-cell memory formation after mild COVID-19. TCRdb re-called the 5' RACE reads with MiXCR, one entry per CDR3 protein. The sample holds 350,000 to 450,000 distinct CDR3 sequences; approximately 14% are singletons and the top ten take about 22%. Sequenced sample: PBMCs or a T cell subset sorted from them (not recorded which). Receptors were obtained from a man aged 18 to 29 who had mild COVID-19 (a few samples of this study predate the infection). Cell type and time point are not known.

V and J are TRBV6-5 and TRBJ1-4, with a weak D call TRBD1 (6 bases). This CDR3 has 15 residues. Trimming cost V 0 bases and J 8 bases, with 13 bases left between them. CDR1 and CDR2 from the germline V gene are MNHEY and SVGAGI. The CDR3 here is CASSYSVGAREKLFF. DNA for the CDR3: TGTGCCAGCAGTTACTCGGTGGGGGCTAGGGAAAAACTGTTTTTT.

Only a few counts were recorded for this clonotype. V and J are TRBV7-2 and TRBJ1-4; the D is unclear. Germline CDR1 is SGHTA and CDR2 is FQGNSA. V lost 5 bases to trimming and J lost 0 bases, with 10 bases between them. The CDR3 sequence is 15 residues long. The CDR3 spells CASSPQRATNEKLFF. The CDR3 DNA reads as TGTGCCAGCAGCCCCCAGCGGGCAACTAATGAAAAACTGTTTTTT.

The genes are TRBV6-6 and TRBJ2-1; tentatively, D is TRBD2 (6 bases). Germline V gene data show CDR1 as MNHNY and CDR2 as SVGAGI (reference sequence). This CDR3 has 15 residues. The V and J ends lost 6 bases and 0 bases respectively, with 12 bases between them. CDR3 sequence (DNA): TGTGCCAGCAGACCTAGCGCGAGCTCCTACAATGAGCAGTTCTTC. Encoded protein: CASRPSASSYNEQFF.

This clonotype appeared a few times. This sequence joins TRBV5-1 and TRBJ2-2; perhaps TRBD1 as D (6 bases). CDR1 and CDR2 from the germline V gene are SGHRS and YFSETQ. V lost 2 bases, J lost 7 bases, and 12 bases lay in between. The CDR3 contains 14 residues. Here the CDR3 reads CASSFRGGDGELFF. The CDR3 DNA is TGCGCCAGCAGCTTCAGGGGCGGCGACGGGGAGCTGTTTTTT.

This clonotype appeared a few times. The chain combines TRBV24-1 with TRBJ2-3, with TRBD2 matching 7 bases. V shed 5 bases, J shed 2 bases, and the junction held 6 bases outside the gene matches. The CDR3 covers 15 residues. Germline values: CDR1 KGHDR, CDR2 SFDVKD. CDR3 nucleotides: TGTGCCACCAGTGCTCGCGGGGGACCCACAGATACGCAGTATTTT. Amino acids: CATSARGGPTDTQYF.

The table lists this clonotype with a few counts. This chain links TRBV12-5 with TRBJ1-2; unclear D gene. V gave up 0 bases and J gave up 6 bases, with 11 bases separating them. Germline V CDR1 and CDR2: LGHNT, FRNRAP. The CDR3 covers 14 residues. The CDR3 region has the DNA TGTGCTAGTGGTTTGGTTCCGGGGTTTCATGGCTACACCTTC. Protein sequence: CASGLVPGFHGYTF.

This clonotype was seen many times. The V gene is TRBV11-2, the J gene TRBJ2-1, with TRBD2 matching over 8 bases. The CDR3 runs 16 residues. The germline V gene encodes CDR1 SGHAT and CDR2 FQNNGV. J gave up 2 bases and V 4 bases, and 7 bases lay outside the gene matches. The CDR3, as DNA: TGTGCCAGCAGCTCGATGCCGGGGGGGGCCTACAATGAGCAGTTCTTC. Residues: CASSSMPGGAYNEQFF. The full variable domain, completed using reference TRBV11-2 and TRBJ2-1, is EAGVAQSPRYKIIEKRQSVAFWCNPISGHATLYWYQQILGQGPKLLIQFQNNGVVDDSQLPKDRFSAERLKGVDSTLKIQPAKLEDSAVYLCASSSMPGGAYNEQFFGPGTRLTVL.

This chain connects TRBV10-3 to TRBJ2-7; D possibly corresponds to TRBD1 (5 bases). Germline V gene sequence: CDR1 ENHRY, CDR2 SYGVKD. The CDR3 runs to 15 residues. V lost 0 bases, J lost 6 bases, and 15 bases lay in between. CDR3 in amino acids: CAISESGQGNGEQYF. CDR3 nucleotide sequence: TGTGCCATCAGTGAGTCGGGCCAGGGTAATGGCGAGCAGTACTTC.

The J gene is TRBJ2-5, the V gene TRBV6-1; 10 bases agree with TRBD2. The CDR3 loop spans 15 amino acids. Trimming at V came to 6 bases and at J to 2 bases, leaving 6 bases not matched to a gene. Looked up from germline, CDR1 is MNHNS and CDR2 is SASEGT. The CDR3 DNA reads TGTGCCAGCAGGACACTAGCGGGGACTCAAGAGACCCAGTACTTC. Translating gives CASRTLAGTQETQYF.

The rearrangement joins TRBV5-6 to TRBJ1-2, with no clear D. This CDR3 region has 11 residues. Germline loops: CDR1 SGHDT, CDR2 YYEEEE. V gave up 4 bases and J gave up 8 bases, with 9 bases separating them. The CDR3 loop reads CASSPGEGYTF. The CDR3 DNA follows: TGTGCCAGCAGCCCCGGAGAGGGCTACACCTTC.